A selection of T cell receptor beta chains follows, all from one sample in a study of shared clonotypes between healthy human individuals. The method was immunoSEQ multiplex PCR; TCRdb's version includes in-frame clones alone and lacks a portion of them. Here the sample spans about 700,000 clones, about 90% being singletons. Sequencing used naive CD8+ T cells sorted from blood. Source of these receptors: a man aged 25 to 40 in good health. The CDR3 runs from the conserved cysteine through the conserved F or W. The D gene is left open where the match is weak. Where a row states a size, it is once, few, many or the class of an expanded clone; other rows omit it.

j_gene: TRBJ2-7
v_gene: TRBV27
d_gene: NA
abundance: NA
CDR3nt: TGTGCCAGCAGTCAGACGGAGAACTACGAGCAGTACTTC
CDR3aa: CASSQTENYEQYF

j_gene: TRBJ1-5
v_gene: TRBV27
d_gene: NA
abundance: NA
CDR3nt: TGTGCCAGCAGTTTGCACAGTTATAGCAATCAGCCCCAGCATTTT
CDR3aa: CASSLHSYSNQPQHF

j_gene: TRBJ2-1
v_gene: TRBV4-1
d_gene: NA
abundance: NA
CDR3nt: TGCGCCAGCAGCCAAGATAGCGGTCCCTACAATGAGCAGTTCTTC
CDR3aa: CASSQDSGPYNEQFF

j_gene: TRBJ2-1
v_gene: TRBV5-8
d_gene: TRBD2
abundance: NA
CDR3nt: TGTGCCAGCAGCTTGTTTGGCCTTAGCGGGAGTTTTCACAATGAGCAGTTCTTC
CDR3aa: CASSLFGLSGSFHNEQFF

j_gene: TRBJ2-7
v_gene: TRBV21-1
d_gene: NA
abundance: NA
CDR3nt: TGTGCCAGCAGCAAACATACAGGGGGCCTTCCGGACGAGCAGTACTTC
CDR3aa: CASSKHTGGLPDEQYF

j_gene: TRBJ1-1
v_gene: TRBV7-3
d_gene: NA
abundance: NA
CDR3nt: TGTGCCAGCAGCTTAAGGGGAGCGGTTCAGATGAACACTGAAGCTTTCTTT
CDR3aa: CASSLRGAVQMNTEAFF

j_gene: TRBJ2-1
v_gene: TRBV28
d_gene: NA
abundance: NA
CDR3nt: TGTGCCAGCAGTTTAGTTTCCTACAATGAGCAGTTCTTC
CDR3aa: CASSLVSYNEQFF

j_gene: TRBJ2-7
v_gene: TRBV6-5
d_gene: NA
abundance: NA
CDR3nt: TGTGCCAGCAGTTCTCCATCTGACGGTTACGAGCAGTACTTC
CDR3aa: CASSSPSDGYEQYF

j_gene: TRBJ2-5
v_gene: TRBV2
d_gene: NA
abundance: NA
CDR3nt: TGTGCCAGCAGTGAACCCGCCTCAGGGGTCCGGGAGACCCAGTACTTC
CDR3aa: CASSEPASGVRETQYF

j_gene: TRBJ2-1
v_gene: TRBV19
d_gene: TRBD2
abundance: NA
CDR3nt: TGTGCCAGTAGAGTGACTAGCGGCTTCTACAATGAGCAGTTCTTC
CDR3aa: CASRVTSGFYNEQFF

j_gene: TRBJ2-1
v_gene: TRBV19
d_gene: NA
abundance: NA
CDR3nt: TGTGCCAGTAGTAGTATCGCAGACTCGGTCAATGAGCAGTTCTTC
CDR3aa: CASSSIADSVNEQFF

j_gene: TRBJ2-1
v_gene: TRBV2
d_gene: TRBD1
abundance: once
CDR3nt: TGTGCCAGCAGTCCATCGCCGGGACAGTACAATGAGCAGTTCTTC
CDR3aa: CASSPSPGQYNEQFF

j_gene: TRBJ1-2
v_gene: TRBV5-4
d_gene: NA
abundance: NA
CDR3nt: TGTGCCAGCAGCCGCGGCGATCCGGGCTTCATTGATGGCTACACCTTC
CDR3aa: CASSRGDPGFIDGYTF

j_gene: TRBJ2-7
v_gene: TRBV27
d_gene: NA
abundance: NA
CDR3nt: TGTGCCAGCAGTTTATCGGGACTCCTCTCCTACGAGCAGTACTTC
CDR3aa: CASSLSGLLSYEQYF

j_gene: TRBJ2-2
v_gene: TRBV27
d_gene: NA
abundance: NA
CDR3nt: TGTGCTAGCACGGCGGGACCTAACACCGGGGAGCTGTTTTTT
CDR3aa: CASTAGPNTGELFF

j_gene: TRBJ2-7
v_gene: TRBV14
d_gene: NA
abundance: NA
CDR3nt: TGTGCCAGCAGCCAATGGGAGGGGGCATTCTACGAGCAGTACTTC
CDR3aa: CASSQWEGAFYEQYF

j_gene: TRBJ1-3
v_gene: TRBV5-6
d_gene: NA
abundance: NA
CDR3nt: TGTGCCAGCAGCTTGGAGGGAAACACCATATATTTT
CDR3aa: CASSLEGNTIYF

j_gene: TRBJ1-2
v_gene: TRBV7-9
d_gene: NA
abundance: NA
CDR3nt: TGTGCCAGCAGCCCCCCTTCCACACGAGCTGGCTACACCTTC
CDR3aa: CASSPPSTRAGYTF

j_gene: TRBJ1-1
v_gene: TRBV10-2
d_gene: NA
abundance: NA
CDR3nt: TGCGCCAGCAGTGTTATGGGAACTGAAGCTTTCTTT
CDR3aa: CASSVMGTEAFF

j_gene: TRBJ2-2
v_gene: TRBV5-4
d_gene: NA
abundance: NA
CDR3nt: TGTGCCAGCAGCTTGCTAGCGAGCCACGGGGAGCTGTTTTTT
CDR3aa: CASSLLASHGELFF

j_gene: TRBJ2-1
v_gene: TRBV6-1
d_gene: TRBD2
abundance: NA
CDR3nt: TGTGCCAGCAGGGAAGGGACTAGCGGGAGTAATGAGCAGTTCTTC
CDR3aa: CASREGTSGSNEQFF

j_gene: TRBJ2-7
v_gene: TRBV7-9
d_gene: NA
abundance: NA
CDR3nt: TGTGCCAGCAGCTTAGCCAACGGGAGTTTCTACGAGCAGTACTTC
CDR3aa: CASSLANGSFYEQYF

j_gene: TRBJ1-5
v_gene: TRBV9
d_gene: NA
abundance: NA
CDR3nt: TGTGCCAGCAGCCCGAGACCCAATCAGCCCCAGCATTTT
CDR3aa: CASSPRPNQPQHF

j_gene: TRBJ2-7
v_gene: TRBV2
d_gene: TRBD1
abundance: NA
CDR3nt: TGTGCCAGCAGGGAACTGCAACAGGGGACCTACTACGAGCAGTACTTC
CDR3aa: CASRELQQGTYYEQYF

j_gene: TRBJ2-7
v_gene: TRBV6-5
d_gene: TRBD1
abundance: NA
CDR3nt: TGTGCCAGCAGTGAAGGGACAGGGGGCTACGAGCAGTACTTC
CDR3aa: CASSEGTGGYEQYF

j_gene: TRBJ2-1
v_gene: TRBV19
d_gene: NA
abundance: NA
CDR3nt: TGTGCCAGTAGTATAGATTGGGGACGGGGGCGATACAATGAGCAGTTCTTC
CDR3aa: CASSIDWGRGRYNEQFF

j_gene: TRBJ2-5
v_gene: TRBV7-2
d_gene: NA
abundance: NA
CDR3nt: TGTGCCAGCAGCTTAGTGTTCGGACAGAGGGCGACCCAGTACTTC
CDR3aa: CASSLVFGQRATQYF

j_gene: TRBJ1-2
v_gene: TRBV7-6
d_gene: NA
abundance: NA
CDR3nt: TGTGCCAGCAGCTTAGGGGGAGAAGCTAACTATGGCTACACCTTC
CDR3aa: CASSLGGEANYGYTF

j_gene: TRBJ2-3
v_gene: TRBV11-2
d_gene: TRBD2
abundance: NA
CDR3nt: TGTGCCAGCAGCCTTAGATTAGCGGGAGCTAGCGGAGATACGCAGTATTTT
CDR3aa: CASSLRLAGASGDTQYF

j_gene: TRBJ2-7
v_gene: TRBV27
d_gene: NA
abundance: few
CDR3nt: TGTGCCAGCAGCTCCTCGGGGGACTCCTACGAGCAGTACTTC
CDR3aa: CASSSSGDSYEQYF

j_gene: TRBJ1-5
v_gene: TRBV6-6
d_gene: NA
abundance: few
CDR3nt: TGTGCCAGCAGTTACTCCGCGGCCCAGCATTTT
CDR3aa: CASSYSAAQHF

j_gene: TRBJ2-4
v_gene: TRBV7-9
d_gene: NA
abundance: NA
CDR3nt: TGTGCCAGCAGCTTAGCAGTGGGCAGCTATCTAGCCAAAAACATTCAGTACTTC
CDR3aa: CASSLAVGSYLAKNIQYF

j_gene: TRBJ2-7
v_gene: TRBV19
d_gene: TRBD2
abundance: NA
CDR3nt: TGTGCCAGCGCCGGGACTAGCGGGTCTCGGGGTTACGAGCAGTACTTC
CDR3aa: CASAGTSGSRGYEQYF

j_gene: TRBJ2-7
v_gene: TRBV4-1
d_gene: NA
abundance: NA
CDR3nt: TGCGCCAGCAGCCAAGTAGTAGGTGCCTACGAGCAGTACTTC
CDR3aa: CASSQVVGAYEQYF

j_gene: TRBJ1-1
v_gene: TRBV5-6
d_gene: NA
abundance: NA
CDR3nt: TGTGCCAGCAGCCCTCGGGGGCTCGCTGAAGCTTTCTTT
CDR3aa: CASSPRGLAEAFF

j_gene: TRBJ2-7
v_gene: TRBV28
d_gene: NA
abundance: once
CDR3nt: TGTGCCAGTTACAGTCACTACGAGCAGTACTTC
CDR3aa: CASYSHYEQYF

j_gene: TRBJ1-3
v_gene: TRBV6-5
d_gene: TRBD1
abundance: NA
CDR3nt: TGTGCCAGCAGTTACGCCGGGACAGTTGGAAACACCATATATTTT
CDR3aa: CASSYAGTVGNTIYF

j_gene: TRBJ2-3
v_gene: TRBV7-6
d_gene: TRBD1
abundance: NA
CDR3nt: TGTGCCAGCAGCCTCATGACAGGGGCAGATACGCAGTATTTT
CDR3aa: CASSLMTGADTQYF

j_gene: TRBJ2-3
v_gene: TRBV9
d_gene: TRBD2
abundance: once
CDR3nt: TGTGCCAGCACCGTAGGTCTAGCGGGTACAGATACGCAGTATTTT
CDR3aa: CASTVGLAGTDTQYF

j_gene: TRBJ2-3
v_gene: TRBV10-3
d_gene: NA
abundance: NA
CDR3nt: TGTGCCATCAGCAGTACAGAAACCACAGATACGCAGTATTTT
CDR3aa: CAISSTETTDTQYF

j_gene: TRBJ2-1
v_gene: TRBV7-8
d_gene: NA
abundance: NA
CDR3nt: TGTGCCAGCAGCTTAGACTCCCGGGGCCTCGGTCGCAATGAGCAGTTCTTC
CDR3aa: CASSLDSRGLGRNEQFF